The source of this T cell receptor (beta chain) is a study of blood T cells in healthy people across ages. The second PCR ran roughly 7 to 11 cycles with a sample-barcoded 5' primer and J-beta primers. TCRdb re-analysed the 5' RACE reads in MiXCR, keeping a single row per CDR3 protein. The table has 700,000 or so distinct CDR3 sequences, about a fifth seen once. CDR3 length: 14 residues. Trimming removed 1 base at V and 1 base at J, with 6 bases between. Germline assignment: CDR1 LGHNA and CDR2 YNFKEQ. V and J are TRBV4-2 and TRBJ2-3; D gene ambiguous. Sequences were obtained from blood. The sequence derives from a man between 70 and 80 years old in good health. The CDR3 nucleotides read TGTGCCAGCAGCCAAGGGTCAGGCACAGATACGCAGTATTTT. This gives the protein CASSQGSGTDTQYF.